Listed here are 32 T cell receptor beta chains from one sample, sequenced in a study of cytomegalovirus exposure and HLA in healthy donors. The PCR made use of 60 Vbeta and 13 Jbeta primers. Data came from immunoSEQ multiplex PCR; TCRdb stores just in-frame clones and leaves some out. Found here are 150,000 to 200,000 clones, 79% of them singletons; the top ten hold about 2.5%. Sequenced material: PBMCs. Source of these receptors: a woman between 50 and 59 years old in good health and CMV-seronegative.

The CDR3 region is CASSSTQGRGDQPQHF. CDR3 bases: TGTGCCAGCAGTTCAACACAGGGGAGAGGGGATCAGCCCCAGCATTTT. V and J are TRBV28 and TRBJ1-5; the match to TRBD1 covers 7 bases. Germline V gene sequence: CDR1 MDHEN, CDR2 SYDVKM. Trimming at V came to 4 bases and at J to 5 bases, leaving 11 bases not matched to a gene. The CDR3 covers 16 residues.

The CDR3 DNA follows: TGTGCCAGCAGCTCCGACAGGGGTGACGAAAAACTGTTTTTT. Its protein is CASSSDRGDEKLFF. The chain employs TRBV5-4 and TRBJ1-4; 8 bases match TRBD1. Per germline, CDR1 SGHNT and CDR2 YYREEE (reference sequence). This CDR3 is built from 14 residues. Unmatched junction bases numbered 6, after V lost 3 bases and J lost 8 bases.

This sequence joins TRBV18 and TRBJ1-4, with no clear D. Trimming took 1 base from V and 7 from J, leaving 7 bases between them. Per germline, CDR1 KGHSH and CDR2 LQKENI. The CDR3 consists of 13 residues. CDR3 DNA: TGTGCCAGCTCACCACGCGACTTTGAAAAACTGTTTTTT. Its protein is CASSPRDFEKLFF.

The CDR3 loop reads CASRGRGSGNEQYF. The CDR3 DNA reads TGTGCCAGCAGGGGCAGGGGGTCGGGCAACGAGCAGTACTTC. This rearrangement joins TRBV2 to TRBJ2-7, with TRBD1 matching over 7 bases. The germline V gene encodes CDR1 SNHLY and CDR2 FYNNEI. V gave up 6 bases and J gave up 5 bases; unmatched junction bases: 10. The CDR3 runs 14 residues.

The chain has TRBV30 and TRBJ1-4, with TRBD1 as a possible D gene (6 bases). V lost 0 bases and J 7 bases, leaving 15 bases between the germline ends. The CDR3 runs to 15 residues. Per germline, CDR1 GTSNPN and CDR2 SVGIG (reference sequence). The CDR3 sequence is CAWSVPLGRGEKLFF. Here the CDR3 DNA reads TGTGCCTGGAGTGTACCGCTCGGCAGGGGTGAAAAACTGTTTTTT.

This chain uses TRBV27 with TRBJ1-3; no clear D gene. V lost 6 bases, J lost 8 bases, and 17 bases lay in between. There are 14 residues in the CDR3. Germline lookup yields CDR1 MNHEY and CDR2 SMNVEV (reference sequence). CDR3 sequence reads: CASRRATVGDTIYF. DNA of the CDR3: TGTGCCAGCAGACGGGCTACAGTGGGAGACACCATATATTTT.

The chain is built from TRBV5-1 and TRBJ2-2; D perhaps matches TRBD1 (6 bases). Germline loops: CDR1 SGHRS, CDR2 YFSETQ. Trimming stripped 4 bases from V and 4 bases from J, with 14 bases between. This CDR3 region has 15 residues. The CDR3 region has the DNA TGCGCCAGCAGCACGGACCAGGGGAGCACCGGGGAGCTGTTTTTT. Protein: CASSTDQGSTGELFF.

The chain recombines TRBV28 with TRBJ2-7; 9 nucleotides line up with TRBD2. Germline trimming cut 4 bases from V and 3 bases from J; bases unmatched to any gene: 10. CDR3 length equals 16 residues. The germline V gene has CDR1 MDHEN and CDR2 SYDVKM. The CDR3 sequence: CASSSLRLAAYYEQYF. The CDR3 DNA is TGTGCCAGCAGTTCACTTCGACTAGCGGCCTACTACGAGCAGTACTTC.

This chain links TRBV5-4 with TRBJ2-1; 7 nucleotides align to TRBD2. The CDR3 is 16 residues long. V trimming: 3 bases; J trimming: 7 bases; junction bases outside the gene matches: 13. Germline V gene lookup returns CDR1 SGHNT and CDR2 YYREEE (reference sequence). The CDR3, as DNA: TGTGCCAGCAGCTCGGCAAATAGACTAGCTCGGAATGAGCAGTTCTTC. Protein: CASSSANRLARNEQFF.

CDR3 DNA sequence: TGTGCCAGTAGTATTTTAAACCCACCCGGCACTGAAGCTTTCTTT. Its translation: CASSILNPPGTEAFF. The V and J genes are TRBV19 and TRBJ1-1; D gene unclear. Germline V lookup: CDR1 LNHDA, CDR2 SQIVND (reference sequence). This CDR3 is built from 15 residues. The ends were cut back, 3 bases at V and 4 bases at J, with 15 bases in the middle.

To note about this clone: One junction end does not reproduce the germline sequence, and a read error may be involved. The chain couples TRBV30 to TRBJ1-1; perhaps TRBD1 as D (5 bases). This CDR3 has 12 amino acids. Germline V CDR1 and CDR2: GTSNPN, SVGIG (reference sequence). The CDR3 is CAWSPGTSSWIF. The CDR3 DNA reads as TGTGCCTGGAGTCCGGGGACTTCGAGTTGGATCTTT.

The chain carries TRBV6-1 and TRBJ2-1, with 8 bases identical to TRBD2. CDR3 size: 14 residues. Germline loops: CDR1 MNHNS, CDR2 SASEGT. The V and J ends lost 6 bases and 7 bases, in that order; junction bases with no gene match: 8. The CDR3 sequence: CASRKRENENEQFF. Here the CDR3 DNA reads TGTGCCAGCAGGAAGCGGGAGAACGAGAATGAGCAGTTCTTC.

V and J are TRBV28 and TRBJ2-1; D might be TRBD1 (5 bases). Germline loops: CDR1 MDHEN, CDR2 SYDVKM. The CDR3 covers 16 residues. V gave up 6 bases and J gave up 4 bases, with 19 bases separating them. The chain's CDR3 is CASSHVVGPRYNEQFF. The CDR3, as DNA: TGTGCCAGCAGCCATGTGGTGGGGCCTCGTTACAATGAGCAGTTCTTC.

This chain uses TRBV15 with TRBJ1-5; weak D call: TRBD1 (5 bases). The CDR3 has 15 amino acids. CDR1 is LNHNV, CDR2 YYDKDF, per germline (reference sequence). Deletions cut 0 bases from V and 7 bases from J, with 13 bases between. The CDR3 sequence is CATSRDGGAVQPQHF. The CDR3 DNA reads as TGTGCCACCAGCAGAGATGGCGGGGCGGTACAGCCCCAGCATTTT.

This chain links TRBV5-5 with TRBJ2-1; the D gene is possibly TRBD2 (5 bases). This CDR3 has 13 residues. CDR1 and CDR2 from the germline V gene are SGHKS and YYEKEE (reference sequence). The V gene lost 1 base and the J gene lost 7 bases, with 9 bases spanning the gap. The DNA of the CDR3 is TGTGCCAGCAGCTTGATCCCGGGGAATGAGCAGTTCTTC. As protein: CASSLIPGNEQFF. The variable domain in full, completed from reference TRBV5-5 and TRBJ2-1, reads DAGVTQSPTHLIKTRGQQVTLRCSPISGHKSVSWYQQVLGQGPQFIFQYYEKEERGRGNFPDRFSARQFPNYSSELNVNALLLGDSALYLCASSLIPGNEQFFGPGTRLTVL.

J is TRBJ1-4 and V is TRBV4-1, with a possible D match to TRBD1 (5 bases). The V end was cut by 3 bases, the J end by 11 bases, with 22 bases between. Germline CDR1 and CDR2: MGHRA and YSYEKL. This CDR3 has 16 residues. CDR3 in amino acids: CASSQEGTAGREKLFF. Written as DNA, the CDR3 is TGCGCCAGCAGCCAGGAGGGGACCGCGGGCCGTGAGAAACTGTTTTTT.

This clone was picked up a small number of times. The chain carries TRBV4-2 and TRBJ2-2, with unresolved D. The V end lost 4 bases, the J end lost 3 bases, and 12 bases lay between the germline ends. The CDR3 loop spans 15 amino acids. Germline lookup yields CDR1 LGHNA and CDR2 YNFKEQ. The CDR3 bases are TGTGCCAGCAGCCCAAGTTACGGAGACACCGGGGAGCTGTTTTTT. This encodes CASSPSYGDTGELFF.

This clone was recorded only once. The gene calls are TRBV5-4 and TRBJ2-6; D gene unclear. Germline V gene lookup returns CDR1 SGHNT and CDR2 YYREEE (reference sequence). With 0 bases removed from V and 0 bases from J, the gap between germline ends came to 10 bases. The CDR3 length is 17 residues. The CDR3 here is CASSLGVLLSGANVLTF. The CDR3 nucleotides are TGTGCCAGCAGCTTGGGTGTCCTACTCTCTGGGGCCAACGTCCTGACTTTC.

This chain uses TRBV28 with TRBJ1-1; 7 nucleotides line up with TRBD1. Trimming at V came to 3 bases and at J to 1 base, leaving 14 bases not matched to a gene. In germline, CDR1 is MDHEN, CDR2 SYDVKM. The CDR3 loop spans 18 amino acids. The CDR3 protein is CASSLRSIGDRTNTEAFF. The CDR3, as DNA: TGTGCCAGCAGTTTGAGATCAATAGGGGACAGAACGAACACTGAAGCTTTCTTT.

V and J are TRBV7-6 and TRBJ1-6, with D possibly TRBD1 on 6 matching bases. V was shortened by 2 bases and J by 9 bases, with 14 bases between the two germline ends. This CDR3 is 15 amino acids long. Germline assignment: CDR1 SGHVS and CDR2 FNYEAQ. Here the CDR3 reads CASSLTKGVGSPLHF. The CDR3 nucleotides are TGTGCCAGCAGCTTAACAAAGGGGGTGGGTTCACCCCTCCACTTT.

This chain links TRBV28 with TRBJ1-5; TRBD1 matches at 7 bases. V shed 4 bases, J shed 4 bases, and the junction held 10 bases outside the gene matches. This CDR3 has 16 amino acids. Germline-derived CDR1 and CDR2 are MDHEN and SYDVKM. CDR3 protein: CASSYTGAGGNQPQHF. In DNA form, the CDR3 reads TGTGCCAGCAGTTACACAGGAGCAGGGGGGAATCAGCCCCAGCATTTT. The whole variable domain, filled in from reference TRBV28 and TRBJ1-5, reads DVKVTQSSRYLVKRTGEKVFLECVQDMDHENMFWYRQDPGLGLRLIYFSYDVKMKEKGDIPEGYSVSREKKERFSLILESASTNQTSMYLCASSYTGAGGNQPQHFGDGTRLSIL.

This clone was detected only a few times. This chain links TRBV6-5 with TRBJ1-1; 7 bases map to TRBD1. V dropped 2 bases and J dropped 5; count of bases not matched to a gene: 5. The CDR3 has 14 residues. Germline loops: CDR1 MNHEY, CDR2 SVGAGI. CDR3 in amino acids: CASSYGTVSTEAFF. CDR3 DNA: TGTGCCAGCAGTTACGGGACAGTTTCGACTGAAGCTTTCTTT.

CDR3 protein: CASRRGYTQYF. DNA of the CDR3: TGTGCCAGCAGGAGGGGGTATACGCAGTATTTT. The chain combines TRBV6-5 with TRBJ2-3; tentative D call: TRBD1 (6 bases). The CDR3 contains 11 residues. CDR1 MNHEY and CDR2 SVGAGI come from the germline V gene. The germline V and J ends were trimmed by 6 bases and 7 bases, with 8 bases remaining between them.

This rearrangement joins TRBV27 to TRBJ1-4; 9 nucleotides line up with TRBD1. CDR1 and CDR2 from the germline V gene are MNHEY and SMNVEV (reference sequence). This CDR3 spans 15 amino acids. V lost 4 bases and J lost 5; bases outside the gene matches: 5. CDR3 region: CASSSYRGPNEKLFF. CDR3 nucleotide sequence: TGTGCCAGCAGTTCCTACAGGGGGCCAAATGAAAAACTGTTTTTT. Full variable domain (rest looked up from reference TRBV27 and TRBJ1-4): EAQVTQNPRYLITVTGKKLTVTCSQNMNHEYMSWYRQDPGLGLRQIYYSMNVEVTDKGDVPEGYKVSRKEKRNFPLILESPSPNQTSLYFCASSSYRGPNEKLFFGSGTQLSVL.

V gene TRBV5-6 combines with J gene TRBJ1-1; 7 bases line up with TRBD1. This CDR3 contains 15 residues. V trimming: 4 bases; J trimming: 5 bases; junction bases outside the gene matches: 11. Looked up from germline, CDR1 is SGHDT and CDR2 is YYEEEE. The CDR3 region is CASSRLDRLGTEAFF. The CDR3 DNA reads as TGTGCCAGCAGCAGATTGGACAGGCTTGGGACTGAAGCTTTCTTT.

The V gene is TRBV28, the J gene TRBJ1-2, with TRBD1 as a possible D gene (6 bases). Trimming shortened V by 6 bases and J by 6 bases, and 17 bases separated the two germline ends. Germline loops: CDR1 MDHEN, CDR2 SYDVKM. There are 14 residues in the CDR3. CDR3 amino acids: CASRRQGIYHGYTF. The CDR3 DNA sequence: TGTGCCAGCAGACGGCAGGGGATCTACCATGGCTACACCTTC.

The rearrangement uses TRBV27 and TRBJ2-7, with D perhaps TRBD1 (5 bases). The CDR3 length is 14 residues. Per germline, CDR1 MNHEY and CDR2 SMNVEV (reference sequence). V shed 5 bases and J shed 5 bases, with 16 bases lying between them. The CDR3 reads CASSPRTKLNEQYF. The CDR3 region has the DNA TGTGCCAGCAGTCCTAGGACAAAGTTAAACGAGCAGTACTTC.

The genes are TRBV5-5 and TRBJ2-7; tentative D call: TRBD1 (5 bases). V lost 1 base to trimming and J lost 6 bases, with 11 bases between them. CDR1 is SGHKS, CDR2 YYEKEE, per germline (reference sequence). The CDR3 sequence is 13 residues long. The CDR3 loop reads CASSLSSGFEQYF. DNA of the CDR3: TGTGCCAGCAGCTTGTCCTCAGGGTTCGAGCAGTACTTC.

V and J are TRBV11-2 and TRBJ2-3, with 7 positions matching TRBD1. The J segment lost 2 bases and the V segment lost 4 bases, leaving 9 bases of the junction unmatched. Germline-derived CDR1 and CDR2 are SGHAT and FQNNGV. The CDR3 is 16 amino acids. The CDR3 DNA reads TGTGCCAGCAGCTCCAACAGGGGCTCAAACACAGATACGCAGTATTTT. It is translated as CASSSNRGSNTDTQYF. The full variable domain, its missing parts supplied by reference TRBV11-2 and TRBJ2-3, is EAGVAQSPRYKIIEKRQSVAFWCNPISGHATLYWYQQILGQGPKLLIQFQNNGVVDDSQLPKDRFSAERLKGVDSTLKIQPAKLEDSAVYLCASSSNRGSNTDTQYFGPGTRLTVL.

This clone was seen just once. V gene TRBV7-9 combines with J gene TRBJ2-7; 9 bases are a match to TRBD1. CDR1 SEHNR and CDR2 FQNEAQ come from the germline V gene (reference sequence). The CDR3 consists of 15 residues. Trimming removed 3 bases from V and 3 bases from J; junction bases left unmatched: 6. This chain's CDR3 is CASSFPGTGRYEQYF. Written as DNA, the CDR3 is TGTGCCAGCAGCTTTCCCGGGACAGGGCGCTACGAGCAGTACTTC.

The chain is built from TRBV28 and TRBJ2-2, with TRBD2 matching 9 bases. There are 15 residues in the CDR3. From germline, CDR1 is MDHEN and CDR2 SYDVKM. After removal of 6 bases from V and 8 bases from J, the junction contained 10 bases not matched to a gene. This chain's CDR3 is CASRPLAGRGGELFF. The CDR3 DNA reads as TGTGCCAGCAGGCCTCTAGCGGGGAGAGGTGGGGAGCTGTTTTTT.

The chain carries TRBV2 and TRBJ1-1; a possible D gene is TRBD1 (5 bases). Germline CDR1 reads SNHLY; CDR2 reads FYNNEI. The CDR3 loop spans 15 amino acids. V lost 5 bases to trimming and J lost 0 bases, with 13 bases between them. CDR3 protein: CASSLRRTMNTEAFF. The CDR3 nucleotides are TGTGCCAGCAGTCTTAGACGGACAATGAACACTGAAGCTTTCTTT.